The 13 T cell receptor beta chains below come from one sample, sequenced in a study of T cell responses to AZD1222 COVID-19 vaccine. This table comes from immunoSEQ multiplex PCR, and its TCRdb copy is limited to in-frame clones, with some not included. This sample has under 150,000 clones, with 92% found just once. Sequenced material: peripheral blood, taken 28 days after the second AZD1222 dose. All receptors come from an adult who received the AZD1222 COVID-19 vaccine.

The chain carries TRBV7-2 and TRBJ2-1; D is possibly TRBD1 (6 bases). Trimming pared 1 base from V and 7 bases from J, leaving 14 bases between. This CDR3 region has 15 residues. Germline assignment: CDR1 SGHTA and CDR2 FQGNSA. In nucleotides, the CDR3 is TGTGCCAGCAGCTTAGACCAGGGGAGCCATAATGAGCAGTTCTTC. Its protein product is CASSLDQGSHNEQFF.

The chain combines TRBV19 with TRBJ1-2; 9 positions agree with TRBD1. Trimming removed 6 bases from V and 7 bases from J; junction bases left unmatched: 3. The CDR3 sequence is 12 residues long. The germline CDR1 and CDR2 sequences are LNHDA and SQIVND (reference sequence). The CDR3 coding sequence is TGTGCCAGTAGACGGACAGGGGCTGGCTACACCTTC. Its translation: CASRRTGAGYTF. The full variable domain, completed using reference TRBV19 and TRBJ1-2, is DGGITQSPKYLFRKEGQNVTLSCEQNLNHDAMYWYRQDPGQGLRLIYYSQIVNDFQKGDIAEGYSVSREKKESFPLTVTSAQKNPTAFYLCASRRTGAGYTFGSGTRLTVV.

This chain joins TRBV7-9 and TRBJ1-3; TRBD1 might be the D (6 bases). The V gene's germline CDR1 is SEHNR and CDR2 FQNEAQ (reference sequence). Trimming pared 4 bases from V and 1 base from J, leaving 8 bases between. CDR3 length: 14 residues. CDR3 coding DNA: TGTGCCAGCAGCTGGGGGACATCTGGAAACACCATATATTTT. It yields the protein CASSWGTSGNTIYF.

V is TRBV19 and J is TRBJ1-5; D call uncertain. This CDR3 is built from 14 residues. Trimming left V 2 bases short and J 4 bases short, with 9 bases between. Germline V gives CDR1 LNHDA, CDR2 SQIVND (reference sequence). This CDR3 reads CASSIRGDNQPQHF. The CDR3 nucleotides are TGTGCCAGTAGTATACGTGGGGATAATCAGCCCCAGCATTTT.

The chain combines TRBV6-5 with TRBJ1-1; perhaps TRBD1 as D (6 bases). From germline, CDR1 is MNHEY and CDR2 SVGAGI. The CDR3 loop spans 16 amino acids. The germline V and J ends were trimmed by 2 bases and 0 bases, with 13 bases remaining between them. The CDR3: CASSYDRPIMNTEAFF. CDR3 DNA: TGTGCCAGCAGTTACGACAGGCCAATTATGAACACTGAAGCTTTCTTT.

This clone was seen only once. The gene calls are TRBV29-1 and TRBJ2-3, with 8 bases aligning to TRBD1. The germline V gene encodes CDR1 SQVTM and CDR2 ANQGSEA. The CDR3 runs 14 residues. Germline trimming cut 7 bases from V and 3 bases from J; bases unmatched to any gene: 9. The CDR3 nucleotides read TGCAGCGCCACGAGAGGGACAGGTACAGATACGCAGTATTTT. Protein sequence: CSATRGTGTDTQYF.

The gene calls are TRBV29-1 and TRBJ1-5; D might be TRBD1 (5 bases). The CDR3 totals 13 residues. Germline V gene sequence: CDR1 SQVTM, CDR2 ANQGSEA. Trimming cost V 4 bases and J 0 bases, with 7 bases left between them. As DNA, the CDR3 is TGCAGCGTTGCAGGGCCTAGCAATCAGCCCCAGCATTTT. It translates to CSVAGPSNQPQHF.

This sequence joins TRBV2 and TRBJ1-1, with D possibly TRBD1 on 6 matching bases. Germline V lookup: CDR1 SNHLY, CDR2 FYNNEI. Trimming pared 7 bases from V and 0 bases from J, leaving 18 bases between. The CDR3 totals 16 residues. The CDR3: CASTSSGGLMNTEAFF. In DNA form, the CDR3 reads TGTGCCAGCACAAGCTCGGGGGGCCTTATGAACACTGAAGCTTTCTTT.

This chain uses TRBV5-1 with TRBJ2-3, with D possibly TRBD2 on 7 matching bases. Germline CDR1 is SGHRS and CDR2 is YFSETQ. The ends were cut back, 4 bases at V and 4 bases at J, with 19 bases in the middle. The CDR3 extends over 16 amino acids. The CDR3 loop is CASSPRGEGVADTQYF. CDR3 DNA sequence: TGCGCCAGCAGCCCCCGAGGGGAGGGGGTTGCAGATACGCAGTATTTT.

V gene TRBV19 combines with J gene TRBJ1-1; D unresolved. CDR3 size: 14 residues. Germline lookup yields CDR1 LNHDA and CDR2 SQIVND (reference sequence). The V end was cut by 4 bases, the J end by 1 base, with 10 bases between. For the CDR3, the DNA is TGTGCCAGTAGTACCAGGAAGGGGAACACTGAAGCTTTCTTT. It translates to CASSTRKGNTEAFF.

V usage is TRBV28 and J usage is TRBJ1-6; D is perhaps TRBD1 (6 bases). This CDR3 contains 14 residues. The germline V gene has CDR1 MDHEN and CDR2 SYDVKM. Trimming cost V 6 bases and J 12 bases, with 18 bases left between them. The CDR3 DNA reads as TGTGCCAGCAGGTTGACAGGTTCGTTAGGACCCCTCCACTTT. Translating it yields CASRLTGSLGPLHF.

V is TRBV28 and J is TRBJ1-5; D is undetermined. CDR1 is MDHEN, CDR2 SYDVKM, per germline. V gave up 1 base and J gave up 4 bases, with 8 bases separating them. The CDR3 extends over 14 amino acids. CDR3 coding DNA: TGTGCCAGCAGTTTATTCACGCGTAATCAGCCCCAGCATTTT. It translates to CASSLFTRNQPQHF. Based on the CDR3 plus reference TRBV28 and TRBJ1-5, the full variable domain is DVKVTQSSRYLVKRTGEKVFLECVQDMDHENMFWYRQDPGLGLRLIYFSYDVKMKEKGDIPEGYSVSREKKERFSLILESASTNQTSMYLCASSLFTRNQPQHFGDGTRLSIL.

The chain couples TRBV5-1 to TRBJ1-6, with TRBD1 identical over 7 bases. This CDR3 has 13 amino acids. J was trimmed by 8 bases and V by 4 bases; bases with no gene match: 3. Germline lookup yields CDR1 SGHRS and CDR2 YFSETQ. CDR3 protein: CASSLDRDSPLHF. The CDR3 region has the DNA TGCGCCAGCAGCCTTGACAGGGATTCACCCCTCCACTTT.